One and the same sample provided the 15 T cell receptor beta chains below, sequenced in a study of blood T cells in healthy people across ages. Sample-barcoded 5' priming and a J-beta primer mix drove a second PCR of 7 to 11 cycles. TCRdb reprocessed the 5' RACE reads via MiXCR and lists one record per CDR3 protein. This sample has about a million distinct CDR3 sequences, with 35% to 40% found just once. Source material: blood. Every receptor here comes from a man aged 18 to 35 in good health.

This chain uses TRBV7-6 with TRBJ1-2; a weak D match, TRBD1 (5 bases). Germline lookup yields CDR1 SGHVS and CDR2 FNYEAQ. Trimming left V 5 bases short and J 3 bases short, with 16 bases between. The CDR3 has 15 amino acids. CDR3 in DNA: TGTGCCAGCAGCCCCAGCCCCCTCAGGGACTATGGCTACACCTTC. Protein: CASSPSPLRDYGYTF.

This clonotype was counted between two and nine times. The chain has TRBV4-3 and TRBJ2-5; D might be TRBD1 or TRBD2, each matching 5 bases. CDR3 length: 17 residues. V was trimmed by 2 bases and J by 5 bases, leaving 21 bases between them. Germline V CDR1 and CDR2: LGHNA, YSLEER. The CDR3 DNA follows: TGCGCCAGCAGCCAACAGACCGTTCTTGAGGGGCAGGAGACCCAGTACTTC. Translation: CASSQQTVLEGQETQYF.

This rearrangement joins TRBV3-1 to TRBJ2-2; 8 bases map to TRBD1. The CDR3 extends over 17 amino acids. Germline CDR1 reads LGHDT; CDR2 reads YNNKEL (reference sequence). With 4 bases clipped from V and 8 bases from J, the junction kept 15 bases outside the gene matches. CDR3 protein: CASSRPRQGAVRGELFF. Here the CDR3 DNA reads TGTGCCAGCAGCCGGCCTCGGCAGGGGGCTGTCCGAGGGGAGCTGTTTTTT.

V and J are TRBV20-1 and TRBJ1-5, with D tentatively TRBD1 (6 bases). The ends were cut back, 3 bases at V and 4 bases at J, with 10 bases in the middle. The CDR3 covers 13 residues. Germline assignment: CDR1 DFQATT and CDR2 SNEGSKA (reference sequence). As DNA, the CDR3 is TGCAGTGCTAGTACAGGGATGAATCAGCCCCAGCATTTT. Translation gives CSASTGMNQPQHF.

The V gene is TRBV29-1, the J gene TRBJ2-7, with unresolved D. The CDR3 sequence is 12 residues long. V was trimmed by 4 bases and J by 10 bases, leaving 17 bases between them. Germline CDR1 and CDR2: SQVTM and ANQGSEA. The chain's CDR3 is CSVGVEQEVQYF. As DNA, the CDR3 is TGCAGCGTTGGGGTGGAACAAGAGGTCCAGTACTTC.

This sequence joins TRBV20-1 and TRBJ1-5; 12 nucleotides align to TRBD1. The CDR3 length is 18 residues. The junction had 9 bases not matched to a gene; V was cut back by 3 bases and J by 0 bases. CDR1 DFQATT and CDR2 SNEGSKA come from the germline V gene (reference sequence). The DNA of the CDR3 is TGCAGTGCTAGTGGCGGGACAGGGGGCCCTTATAGCAATCAGCCCCAGCATTTT. Translated, it gives CSASGGTGGPYSNQPQHF.

There are many counts of this clonotype. V and J are TRBV20-1 and TRBJ2-7; D is unclear. The V end lost 1 base, the J end lost 1 base, and 5 bases lay between the germline ends. The CDR3 spans 12 residues. Germline lookup yields CDR1 DFQATT and CDR2 SNEGSKA (reference sequence). This chain's CDR3 is CSARVGSYEQYF. CDR3 sequence (DNA): TGCAGTGCTAGAGTCGGGTCCTACGAGCAGTACTTC.

The gene calls are TRBV13 and TRBJ2-3, with 7 bases identical to TRBD1. V lost 8 bases and J lost 3; bases outside the gene matches: 11. Germline V CDR1 and CDR2: PRHDT, FYEKMQ (reference sequence). The CDR3 length is 15 residues. The CDR3 DNA follows: TGTGCCAGCGCCAGCCGGGACAGATCAACAGATACGCAGTATTTT. Translation gives CASASRDRSTDTQYF.

The genes are TRBV2 and TRBJ1-1; 9 bases agree with TRBD1. The CDR3 is made up of 15 amino acids. The germline CDR1 and CDR2 sequences are SNHLY and FYNNEI. V shed 3 bases and J 4 bases; nucleotides not matched to a gene: 6. CDR3: CASSEMGQGGTEAFF. The CDR3 DNA sequence: TGTGCCAGCAGTGAGATGGGACAGGGAGGCACTGAAGCTTTCTTT.

This clonotype was detected only a few times. This chain connects TRBV6-5 to TRBJ2-3; TRBD2 might be the D (5 bases). The V and J ends lost 2 bases and 8 bases respectively, with 11 bases between them. The germline gives CDR1 MNHEY, CDR2 SVGAGI. This CDR3 has 13 residues. For the CDR3, the DNA is TGTGCCAGCAGTTACATGATAGAGGGTACGCAGTATTTT. The encoded protein is CASSYMIEGTQYF.

The V call is TRBV3-1, the J call TRBJ1-1; D not certain. The CDR3 has 14 amino acids. V lost 7 bases and J 6 bases, leaving 18 bases between the germline ends. CDR1 and CDR2 from the germline V gene are LGHDT and YNNKEL (reference sequence). The CDR3, as DNA: TGTGCCAGCACCTTCAAACCAGGCCCCGCTGAAGCTTTCTTT. Amino acids: CASTFKPGPAEAFF. Drawing the rest from reference TRBV3-1 and TRBJ1-1, the complete variable domain is DTAVSQTPKYLVTQMGNDKSIKCEQNLGHDTMYWYKQDSKKFLKIMFSYNNKELIINETVPNRFSPKSPDKAHLNLHINSLELGDSAVYFCASTFKPGPAEAFFGQGTRLTVV.

This clonotype was counted only a few times. The chain employs TRBV28 and TRBJ2-3; D ambiguous. Germline V gene lookup returns CDR1 MDHEN and CDR2 SYDVKM. The CDR3 sequence is 15 residues long. Between the trimmed V and J ends, which lost 7 bases and 4 bases, there was a span of 18 bases. The CDR3 DNA follows: TGTGCCAGCACCCGAGACGGGCAGGCCTCAGATACGCAGTATTTT. Translating gives CASTRDGQASDTQYF.

This clonotype occurred a few times. This rearrangement joins TRBV29-1 to TRBJ1-1, with D uncertain. V lost 8 bases and J lost 2, with 15 bases in between. This CDR3 region has 13 residues. In germline, CDR1 is SQVTM, CDR2 ANQGSEA. CDR3: CSLRVGSNTEAFF. In DNA, the CDR3 is TGCAGCCTCCGTGTGGGGTCAAACACTGAAGCTTTCTTT.

The chain carries TRBV20-1 and TRBJ2-7, with 7 bases fitting TRBD1. The germline V gene encodes CDR1 DFQATT and CDR2 SNEGSKA (reference sequence). J lost 10 bases, V lost 5 bases, and 23 bases had no gene match. The length of the CDR3 is 16 residues. This CDR3 reads CSASPGTASLQEIQYF. In nucleotides, the CDR3 is TGCAGTGCTTCGCCCGGGACAGCTAGTCTCCAAGAGATCCAGTACTTC.

This clonotype was counted only a few times. This chain links TRBV12-3 or TRBV12-4 with TRBJ2-7; TRBD1 agrees at 7 bases. The CDR3 has 13 amino acids. V gave up 5 bases and J gave up 6 bases; unmatched junction bases: 7. The CDR3: CASSPNRGTEQYF. CDR3 DNA sequence: TGTGCCAGCAGTCCTAACAGGGGCACCGAGCAGTACTTC.